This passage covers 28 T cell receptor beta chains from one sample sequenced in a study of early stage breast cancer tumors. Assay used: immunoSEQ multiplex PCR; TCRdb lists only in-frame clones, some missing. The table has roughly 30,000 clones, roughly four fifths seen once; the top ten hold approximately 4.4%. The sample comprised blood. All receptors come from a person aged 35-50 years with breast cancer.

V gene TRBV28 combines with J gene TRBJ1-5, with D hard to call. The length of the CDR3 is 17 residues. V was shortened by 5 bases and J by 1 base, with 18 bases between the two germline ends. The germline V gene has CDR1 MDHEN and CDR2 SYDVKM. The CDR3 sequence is CASSPLSRVWSNQPQHF. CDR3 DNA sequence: TGTGCCAGCAGTCCCCTTTCGAGGGTTTGGAGCAATCAGCCCCAGCATTTT. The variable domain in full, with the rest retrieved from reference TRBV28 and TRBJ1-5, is DVKVTQSSRYLVKRTGEKVFLECVQDMDHENMFWYRQDPGLGLRLIYFSYDVKMKEKGDIPEGYSVSREKKERFSLILESASTNQTSMYLCASSPLSRVWSNQPQHFGDGTRLSIL.

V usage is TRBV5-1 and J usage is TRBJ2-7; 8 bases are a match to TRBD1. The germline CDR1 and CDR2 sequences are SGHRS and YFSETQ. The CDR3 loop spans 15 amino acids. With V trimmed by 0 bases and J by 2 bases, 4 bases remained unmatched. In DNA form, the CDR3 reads TGCGCCAGCAGCTTGGATGGACAGGGACCCTACGAGCAGTACTTC. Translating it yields CASSLDGQGPYEQYF.

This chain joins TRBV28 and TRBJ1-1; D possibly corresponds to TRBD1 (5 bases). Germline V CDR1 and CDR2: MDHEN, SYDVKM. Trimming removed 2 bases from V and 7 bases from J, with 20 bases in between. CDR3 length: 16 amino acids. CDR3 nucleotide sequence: TGTGCCAGCAGTTTACCACAGACAGTGGTTACGTATGAAGCTTTCTTT. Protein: CASSLPQTVVTYEAFF. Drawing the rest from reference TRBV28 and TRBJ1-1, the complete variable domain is DVKVTQSSRYLVKRTGEKVFLECVQDMDHENMFWYRQDPGLGLRLIYFSYDVKMKEKGDIPEGYSVSREKKERFSLILESASTNQTSMYLCASSLPQTVVTYEAFFGQGTRLTVV.

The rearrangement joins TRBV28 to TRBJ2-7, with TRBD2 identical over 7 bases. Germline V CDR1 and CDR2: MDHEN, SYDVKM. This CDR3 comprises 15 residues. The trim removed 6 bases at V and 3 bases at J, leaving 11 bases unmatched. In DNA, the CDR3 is TGTGCCAGCAGCCCAACGGGCGGGAGTTTCTACGAGCAGTACTTC. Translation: CASSPTGGSFYEQYF.

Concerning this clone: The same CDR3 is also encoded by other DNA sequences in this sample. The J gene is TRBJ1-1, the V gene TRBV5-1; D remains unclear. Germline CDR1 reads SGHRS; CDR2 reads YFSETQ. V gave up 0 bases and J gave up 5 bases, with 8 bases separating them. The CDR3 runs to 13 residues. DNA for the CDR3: TGCGCCAGCAGCTTGGAGGGAGGGACTGAAGCTTTCTTT. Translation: CASSLEGGTEAFF.

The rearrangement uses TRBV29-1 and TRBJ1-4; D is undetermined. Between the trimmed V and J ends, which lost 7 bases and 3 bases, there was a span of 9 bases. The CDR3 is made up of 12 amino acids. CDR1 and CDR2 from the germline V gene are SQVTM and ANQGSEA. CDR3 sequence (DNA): TGCAGCGCCAGGACCGCTAATGAAAAACTGTTTTTT. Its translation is CSARTANEKLFF. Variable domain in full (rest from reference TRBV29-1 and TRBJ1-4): SAVISQKPSRDICQRGTSLTIQCQVDSQVTMMFWYRQQPGQSLTLIATANQGSEATYESGFVIDKFPISRPNLTFSTLTVSNMSPEDSSIYLCSARTANEKLFFGSGTQLSVL.

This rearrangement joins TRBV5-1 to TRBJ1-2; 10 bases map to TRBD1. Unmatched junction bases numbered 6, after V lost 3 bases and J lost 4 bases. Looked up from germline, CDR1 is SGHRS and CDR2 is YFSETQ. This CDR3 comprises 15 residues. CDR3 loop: CASSSETGGTYGYTF. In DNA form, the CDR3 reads TGCGCCAGCAGCTCGGAGACAGGGGGCACCTATGGCTACACCTTC.

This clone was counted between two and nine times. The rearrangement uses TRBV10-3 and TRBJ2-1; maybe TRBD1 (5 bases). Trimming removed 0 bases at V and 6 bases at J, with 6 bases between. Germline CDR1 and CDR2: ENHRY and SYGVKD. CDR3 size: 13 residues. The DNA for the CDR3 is TGTGCCATCAGTGAGTCGACAGTCAATGAGCAGTTCTTC. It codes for CAISESTVNEQFF.

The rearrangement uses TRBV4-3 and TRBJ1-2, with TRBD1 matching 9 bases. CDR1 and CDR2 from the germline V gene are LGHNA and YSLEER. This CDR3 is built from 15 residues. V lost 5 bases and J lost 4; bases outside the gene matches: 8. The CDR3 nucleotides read TGCGCCAGCAGCGTGAGCCGGGACAGGGTCTATGGCTACACCTTC. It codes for CASSVSRDRVYGYTF.

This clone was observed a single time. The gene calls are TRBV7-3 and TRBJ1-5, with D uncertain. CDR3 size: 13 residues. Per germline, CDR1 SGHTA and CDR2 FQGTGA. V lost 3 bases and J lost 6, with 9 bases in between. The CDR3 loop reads CASSLGLGQPQHF. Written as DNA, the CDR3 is TGTGCCAGCAGCTTGGGGTTAGGTCAGCCCCAGCATTTT. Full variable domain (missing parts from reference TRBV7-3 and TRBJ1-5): GAGVSQTPSNKVTEKGKYVELRCDPISGHTALYWYRQSLGQGPEFLIYFQGTGAADDSGLPNDRFFAVRPEGSVSTLKIQRTERGDSAVYLCASSLGLGQPQHFGDGTRLSIL.

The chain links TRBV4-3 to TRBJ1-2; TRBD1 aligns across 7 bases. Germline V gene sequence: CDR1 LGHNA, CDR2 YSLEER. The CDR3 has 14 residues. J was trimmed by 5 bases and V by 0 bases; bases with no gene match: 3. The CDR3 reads CASSQERGPYGYTF. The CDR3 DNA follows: TGCGCCAGCAGCCAAGAGAGGGGGCCTTATGGCTACACCTTC.

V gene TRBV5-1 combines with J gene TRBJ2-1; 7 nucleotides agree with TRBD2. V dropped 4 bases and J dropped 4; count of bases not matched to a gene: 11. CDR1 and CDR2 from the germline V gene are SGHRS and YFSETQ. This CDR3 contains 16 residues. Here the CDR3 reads CASSGAPSGSYNEQFF. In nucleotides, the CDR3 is TGCGCCAGCAGCGGCGCCCCTAGCGGCTCTTACAATGAGCAGTTCTTC. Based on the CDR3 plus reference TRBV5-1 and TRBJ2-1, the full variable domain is KAGVTQTPRYLIKTRGQQVTLSCSPISGHRSVSWYQQTPGQGLQFLFEYFSETQRNKGNFPGRFSGRQFSNSRSEMNVSTLELGDSALYLCASSGAPSGSYNEQFFGPGTRLTVL.

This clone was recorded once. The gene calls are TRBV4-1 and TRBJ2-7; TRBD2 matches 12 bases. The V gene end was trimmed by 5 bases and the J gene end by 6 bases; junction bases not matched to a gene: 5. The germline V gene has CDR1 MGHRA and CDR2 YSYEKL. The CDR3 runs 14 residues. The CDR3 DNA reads TGCGCCAGCAGCTCACCGACTAGCGGGAGCGAGCAGTACTTC. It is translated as CASSSPTSGSEQYF.

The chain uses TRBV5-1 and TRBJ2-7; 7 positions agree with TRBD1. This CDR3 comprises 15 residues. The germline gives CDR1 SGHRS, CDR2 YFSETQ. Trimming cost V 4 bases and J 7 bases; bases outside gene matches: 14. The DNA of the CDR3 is TGCGCCAGCAGCCCCAGGACAGGACGGGAAACAGAGCAGTACTTC. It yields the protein CASSPRTGRETEQYF. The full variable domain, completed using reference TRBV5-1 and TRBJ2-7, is KAGVTQTPRYLIKTRGQQVTLSCSPISGHRSVSWYQQTPGQGLQFLFEYFSETQRNKGNFPGRFSGRQFSNSRSEMNVSTLELGDSALYLCASSPRTGRETEQYFGPGTRLTVT.

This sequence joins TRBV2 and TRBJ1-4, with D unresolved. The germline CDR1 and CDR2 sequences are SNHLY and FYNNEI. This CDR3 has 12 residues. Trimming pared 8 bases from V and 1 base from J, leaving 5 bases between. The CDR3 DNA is TGTGCCAGCGGAATAACTAATGAAAAACTGTTTTTT. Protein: CASGITNEKLFF.

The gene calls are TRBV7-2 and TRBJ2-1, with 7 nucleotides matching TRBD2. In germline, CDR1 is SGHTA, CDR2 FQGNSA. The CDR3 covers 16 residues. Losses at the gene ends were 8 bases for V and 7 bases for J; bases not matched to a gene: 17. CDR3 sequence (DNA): TGTGCCAGCCGGGAGAGGGGTCGGGCGGGAGAAAATGAGCAGTTCTTC. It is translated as CASRERGRAGENEQFF.

CDR3 in amino acids: CASSKGAGGPRDEQFF. CDR3 in DNA: TGTGCCAGCAGCAAAGGGGCGGGAGGGCCTCGGGATGAGCAGTTCTTC. V gene TRBV7-3 combines with J gene TRBJ2-1; 9 nucleotides align to TRBD2. There are 16 residues in the CDR3. The germline V gene has CDR1 SGHTA and CDR2 FQGTGA. V was clipped by 5 bases and J by 8 bases; unmatched bases: 13.

The CDR3 loop reads CASSQLNRGGDQPQHF. The CDR3 region has the DNA TGTGCCAGCAGTCAACTCAACAGGGGGGGGGATCAGCCCCAGCATTTT. The rearrangement uses TRBV28 and TRBJ1-5; TRBD1 matches at 8 bases. The CDR3 runs 16 residues. The V gene's germline CDR1 is MDHEN and CDR2 SYDVKM. After removal of 5 bases from V and 5 bases from J, the junction contained 11 bases not matched to a gene.

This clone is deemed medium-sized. The CDR3 sequence: CASSPMEPGQGYGYTF. CDR3 nucleotides: TGTGCCAGCTCACCGATGGAACCGGGACAGGGGTATGGCTACACCTTC. The chain links TRBV18 to TRBJ1-2, with TRBD1 matching 10 bases. The germline gives CDR1 KGHSH, CDR2 LQKENI. J gave up 5 bases and V 3 bases, and 9 bases lay outside the gene matches. The CDR3 sequence is 16 residues long.

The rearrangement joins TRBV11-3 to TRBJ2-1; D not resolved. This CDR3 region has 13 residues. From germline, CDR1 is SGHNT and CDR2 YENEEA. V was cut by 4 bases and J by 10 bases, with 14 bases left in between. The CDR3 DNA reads TGTGCCAGCAGCTATGGCCGAAACCGAGAGCAGTTCTTC. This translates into CASSYGRNREQFF.

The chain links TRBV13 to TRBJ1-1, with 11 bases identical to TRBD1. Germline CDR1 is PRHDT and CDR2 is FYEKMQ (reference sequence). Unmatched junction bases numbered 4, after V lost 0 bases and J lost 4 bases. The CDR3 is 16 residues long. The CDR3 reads CASSLGGTGGVTEAFF. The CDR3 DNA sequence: TGTGCCAGCAGCTTAGGGGGGACAGGGGGAGTCACTGAAGCTTTCTTT. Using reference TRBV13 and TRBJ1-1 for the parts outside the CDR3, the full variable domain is AAGVIQSPRHLIKEKRETATLKCYPIPRHDTVYWYQQGPGQDPQFLISFYEKMQSDKGSIPDRFSAQQFSDYHSELNMSSLELGDSALYFCASSLGGTGGVTEAFFGQGTRLTVV.

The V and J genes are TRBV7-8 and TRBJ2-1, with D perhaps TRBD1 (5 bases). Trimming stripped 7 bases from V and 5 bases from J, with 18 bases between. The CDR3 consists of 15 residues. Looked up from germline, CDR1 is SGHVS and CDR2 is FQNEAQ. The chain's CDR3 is CASIKGVPADNEQFF. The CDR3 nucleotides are TGTGCCAGCATTAAAGGGGTTCCGGCCGACAATGAGCAGTTCTTC.

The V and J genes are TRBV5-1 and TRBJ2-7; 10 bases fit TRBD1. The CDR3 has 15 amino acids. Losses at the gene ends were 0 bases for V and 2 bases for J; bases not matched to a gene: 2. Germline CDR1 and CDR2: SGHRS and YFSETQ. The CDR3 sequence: CASSLAGTGAYEQYF. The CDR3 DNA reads TGCGCCAGCAGCTTGGCCGGGACAGGGGCCTACGAGCAGTACTTC.

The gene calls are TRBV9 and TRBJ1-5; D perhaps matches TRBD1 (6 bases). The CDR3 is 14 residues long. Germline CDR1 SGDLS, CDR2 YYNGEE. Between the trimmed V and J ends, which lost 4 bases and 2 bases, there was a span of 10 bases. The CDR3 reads CASSQGTGNQPQHF. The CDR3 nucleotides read TGTGCCAGCAGCCAGGGGACGGGCAATCAGCCCCAGCATTTT.

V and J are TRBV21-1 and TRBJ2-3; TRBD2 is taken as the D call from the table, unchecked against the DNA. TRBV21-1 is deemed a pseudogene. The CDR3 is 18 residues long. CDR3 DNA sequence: TGTGCCAGCAGCAAAGACGGGACTAGCGGGAGGGCCGGAGATACGCAGTATTTT. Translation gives CASSKDGTSGRAGDTQYF.

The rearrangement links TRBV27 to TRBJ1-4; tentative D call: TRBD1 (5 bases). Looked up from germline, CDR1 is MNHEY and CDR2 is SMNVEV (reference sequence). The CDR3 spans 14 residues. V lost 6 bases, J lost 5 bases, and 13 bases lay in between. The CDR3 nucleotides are TGTGCCAGCAGGGGACTCCGGGGGAATGAAAAACTGTTTTTT. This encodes CASRGLRGNEKLFF.

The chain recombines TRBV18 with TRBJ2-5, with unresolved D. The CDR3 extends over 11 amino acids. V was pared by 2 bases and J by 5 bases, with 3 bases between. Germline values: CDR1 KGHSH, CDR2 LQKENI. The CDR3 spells CASSPSETQYF. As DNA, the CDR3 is TGTGCCAGCTCACCATCGGAGACCCAGTACTTC.

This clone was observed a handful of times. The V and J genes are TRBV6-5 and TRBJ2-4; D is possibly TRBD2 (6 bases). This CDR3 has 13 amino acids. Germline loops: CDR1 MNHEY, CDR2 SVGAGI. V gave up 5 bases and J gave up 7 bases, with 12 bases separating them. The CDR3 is CASSPGSNNIQYF. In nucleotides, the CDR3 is TGTGCCAGCAGTCCCGGGAGTAACAACATTCAGTACTTC.